The 7 T cell receptor beta chains below were found in one sample sequenced in a study of cytomegalovirus exposure and HLA in healthy donors. The primer mix had 60 Vbeta and 13 Jbeta primers. Method: immunoSEQ multiplex PCR; TCRdb's copy keeps in-frame clones and lacks some. The table lists about 77,000 clones. The sequencing sample was made of PBMCs. The receptors originated from a man aged 50 or older in good health and CMV-seropositive.

V and J are TRBV6-1 and TRBJ2-2; 7 bases line up with TRBD1. The J segment lost 2 bases and the V segment lost 5 bases, leaving 5 bases of the junction unmatched. CDR3 size: 15 residues. Germline assignment: CDR1 MNHNS and CDR2 SASEGT. CDR3 coding DNA: TGTGCCAGCAGTCCCCGGACAGGAAACACCGGGGAGCTGTTTTTT. It specifies CASSPRTGNTGELFF.

V usage is TRBV5-3 and J usage is TRBJ1-2; D remains unclear. TRBV5-3 is an ORF, with its function uncertain. V lost 1 base to trimming and J lost 8 bases, with 9 bases between them. CDR3 length: 12 residues. CDR3 nucleotides: TGTGCCAGAAGCTTGTTATCGGGAGGCTACACCTTC. Residues: CARSLLSGGYTF.

CDR3 in DNA: TGTGCCAGTAGTGTAGGACGGGACAGGAGGTCTTGGAAGGCCACTGAAGCTTTCTTT. Protein: CASSVGRDRRSWKATEAFF. This chain uses TRBV19 with TRBJ1-1; 8 bases match TRBD1. The CDR3 length is 19 residues. V trimming: 5 bases; J trimming: 4 bases; junction bases outside the gene matches: 21. Germline CDR1 reads LNHDA; CDR2 reads SQIVND (reference sequence).

This chain joins TRBV7-2 and TRBJ1-2; D is uncertain. Trimming pared 4 bases from V and 4 bases from J, leaving 16 bases between. Germline assignment: CDR1 SGHTA and CDR2 FQGNSA. This CDR3 comprises 15 residues. CDR3 nucleotide sequence: TGTGCCAGCAGCTCCCCCGAGAGCGGAATCTATGGCTACACCTTC. Its translation: CASSSPESGIYGYTF. The full variable domain, in which reference TRBV7-2 and TRBJ1-2 provide the parts outside the CDR3, is GAGVSQSPSNKVTEKGKDVELRCDPISGHTALYWYRQSLGQGLEFLIYFQGNSAPDKSGLPSDRFSAERTGGSVSTLTIQRTQQEDSAVYLCASSSPESGIYGYTFGSGTRLTVV.

The chain joins TRBV7-9 to TRBJ2-3; TRBD2 matches 14 bases. J gave up 4 bases and V 4 bases, and 4 bases lay outside the gene matches. The CDR3 is 16 amino acids. In germline, CDR1 is SEHNR, CDR2 FQNEAQ (reference sequence). The CDR3, as DNA: TGTGCCAGCAGCTACCCGGGACTAGCGGGAGCAGATACGCAGTATTTT. Amino acids: CASSYPGLAGADTQYF. Filled out from reference TRBV7-9 and TRBJ2-3, the complete variable domain reads DTGVSQNPRHKITKRGQNVTFRCDPISEHNRLYWYRQTLGQGPEFLTYFQNEAQLEKSRLLSDRFSAERPKGSFSTLEIQRTEQGDSAMYLCASSYPGLAGADTQYFGPGTRLTVL.

The chain combines TRBV18 with TRBJ2-1; D gene ambiguous. This CDR3 has 14 amino acids. Between the trimmed V and J ends, which lost 5 bases and 1 base, there was a span of 9 bases. The germline V gene encodes CDR1 KGHSH and CDR2 LQKENI. The CDR3: CASSYLRSYNEQFF. The DNA for the CDR3 is TGTGCCAGCTCATATCTGAGATCCTACAATGAGCAGTTCTTC.

The rearrangement joins TRBV19 to TRBJ2-3; possible D gene TRBD1, 5 bases. The germline V gene encodes CDR1 LNHDA and CDR2 SQIVND (reference sequence). Trimming removed 5 bases at V and 2 bases at J, with 17 bases between. This CDR3 region has 16 residues. CDR3 DNA: TGTGCCAGTAGTTCCTCTCTAGGGGCCTTCACAGATACGCAGTATTTT. Protein: CASSSSLGAFTDTQYF.